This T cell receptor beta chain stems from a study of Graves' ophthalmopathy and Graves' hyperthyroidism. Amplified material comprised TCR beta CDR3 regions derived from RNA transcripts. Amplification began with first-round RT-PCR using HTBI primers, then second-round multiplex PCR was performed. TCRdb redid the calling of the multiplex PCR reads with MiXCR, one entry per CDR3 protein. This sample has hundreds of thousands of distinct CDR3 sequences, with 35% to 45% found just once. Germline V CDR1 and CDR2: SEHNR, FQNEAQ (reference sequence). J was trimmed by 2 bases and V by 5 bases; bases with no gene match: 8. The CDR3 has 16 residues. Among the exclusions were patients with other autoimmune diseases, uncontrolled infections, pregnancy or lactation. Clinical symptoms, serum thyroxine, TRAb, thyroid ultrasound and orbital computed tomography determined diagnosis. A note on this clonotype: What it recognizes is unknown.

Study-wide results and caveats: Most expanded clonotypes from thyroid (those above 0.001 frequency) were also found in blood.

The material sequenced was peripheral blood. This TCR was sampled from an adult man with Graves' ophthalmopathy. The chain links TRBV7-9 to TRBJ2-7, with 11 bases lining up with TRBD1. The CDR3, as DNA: TGTGCCAGCAGCCCCTTCCCGGGACAGGGGGCCTACGAGCAGTACTTC. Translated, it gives CASSPFPGQGAYEQYF.